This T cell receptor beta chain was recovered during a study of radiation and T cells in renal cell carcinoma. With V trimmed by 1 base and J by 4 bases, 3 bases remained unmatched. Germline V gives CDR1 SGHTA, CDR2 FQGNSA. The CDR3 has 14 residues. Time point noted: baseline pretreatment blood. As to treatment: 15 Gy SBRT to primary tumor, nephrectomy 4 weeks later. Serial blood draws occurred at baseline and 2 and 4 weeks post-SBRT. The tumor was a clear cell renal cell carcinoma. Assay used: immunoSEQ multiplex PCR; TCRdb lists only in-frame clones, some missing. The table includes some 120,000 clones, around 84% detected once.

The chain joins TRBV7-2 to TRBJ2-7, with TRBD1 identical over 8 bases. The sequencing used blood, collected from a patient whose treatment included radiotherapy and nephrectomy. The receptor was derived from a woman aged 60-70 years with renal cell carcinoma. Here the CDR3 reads CASSLETGGYEQYF. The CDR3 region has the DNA TGTGCCAGCAGCTTAGAAACAGGGGGTTACGAGCAGTACTTC.